These 5 T cell receptor beta chains share one sample of origin, sequenced in a study of blood T cell repertoires in COVID-19. Produced via immunoSEQ multiplex PCR; TCRdb's table is partial and in-frame only. The sample holds around 130,000 clones, approximately 83% seen once. Sequenced sample: peripheral blood. These TCRs come from a woman aged 50 to 65 who had recovered from COVID-19.

V is TRBV30 and J is TRBJ1-1; D gene ambiguous. This CDR3 has 12 residues. Trimming took 2 bases from V and 8 from J, leaving 12 bases between them. Per the germline V gene, CDR1 is GTSNPN and CDR2 is SVGIG (reference sequence). CDR3 in DNA: TGTGCCTGGAGTTTATCCGGTACCGAAGCTTTCTTT. Translated, it gives CAWSLSGTEAFF.

The chain is built from TRBV18 and TRBJ2-1; TRBD2 is a possible D gene (6 bases). This CDR3 comprises 14 residues. Germline CDR1 reads KGHSH; CDR2 reads LQKENI. CDR3 sequence reads: CANPASGDSDEQFF. In DNA, the CDR3 is TGTGCGAACCCTGCCTCGGGGGATTCGGATGAGCAGTTCTTC.

The chain uses TRBV11-2 and TRBJ2-1; TRBD2 is a possible D gene (5 bases). The CDR3 is made up of 14 amino acids. V lost 4 bases, J lost 4 bases, and 11 bases lay in between. Looked up from germline, CDR1 is SGHAT and CDR2 is FQNNGV. For the CDR3, the DNA is TGTGCCAGCAGCTCCGGGCGGGCGTACAATGAGCAGTTCTTC. Its translation: CASSSGRAYNEQFF.

The chain combines TRBV30 with TRBJ2-7, with D possibly TRBD2 on 5 matching bases. With 3 bases removed from V and 3 bases from J, the gap between germline ends came to 12 bases. The germline V gene encodes CDR1 GTSNPN and CDR2 SVGIG (reference sequence). This CDR3 spans 13 amino acids. The CDR3 here is CAWRQAGCYEQYF. The CDR3 region has the DNA TGTGCCTGGAGGCAGGCGGGTTGCTACGAGCAGTACTTC.

This clone was observed once. The V gene is TRBV20-1, the J gene TRBJ2-3, with D possibly TRBD1 on 6 matching bases. The length of the CDR3 is 14 residues. Germline assignment: CDR1 DFQATT and CDR2 SNEGSKA (reference sequence). Trimming took 3 bases from V and 4 from J, leaving 14 bases between them. CDR3 in amino acids: CSASLDSSADTQYF. The CDR3 region has the DNA TGCAGTGCTAGTCTGGACAGCAGCGCAGATACGCAGTATTTT.